These 2 T cell receptor beta chains came from one sample sequenced in a study of T cell responses to AZD1222 COVID-19 vaccine. The data were produced by immunoSEQ multiplex PCR, yet TCRdb's version contains in-frame clones alone and is incomplete. The table shows tens of thousands of clones, with roughly 80% occurring only once. Sample: peripheral blood, taken 28 days after the second AZD1222 dose. These receptors were collected from an adult who received the AZD1222 COVID-19 vaccine.

V is TRBV7-9 and J is TRBJ1-4; D call uncertain. From germline, CDR1 is SEHNR and CDR2 FQNEAQ (reference sequence). Deletions cut 2 bases from V and 2 bases from J, with 15 bases between. The CDR3 length is 17 residues. The CDR3 region is CASSLNSPWATNEKLFF. Here the CDR3 DNA reads TGTGCCAGCAGCTTAAATAGCCCATGGGCGACTAATGAAAAACTGTTTTTT.

V is TRBV5-5 and J is TRBJ2-7; D gene uncertain. This CDR3 comprises 14 residues. Trimming cost V 0 bases and J 0 bases, with 7 bases left between them. Germline V lookup: CDR1 SGHKS, CDR2 YYEKEE (reference sequence). CDR3 DNA: TGTGCCAGCAGCTTGGGGGGAAACTCCTACGAGCAGTACTTC. Its protein product is CASSLGGNSYEQYF.